What follows are 8 T cell receptor beta chains derived from one specimen sequenced in a study of beta chain features in type 1 diabetes. The sequenced template was cDNA made from the entire isolated RNA. Produced via immunoSEQ multiplex PCR; TCRdb's table is partial and in-frame only. The sample carries about 650,000 clones, under 15% recorded once. Points from the study as a whole: Significant though moderate, a shortening of TCRB CDR3s appeared in all four CD4+ subsets of Type 1 diabetes patients.

The antigens these receptors bind are not known. Input material: naive CD4+ T cells from blood. The origin of the receptors is a man aged 25-45 years with type 1 diabetes.

The V gene is TRBV10-3, the J gene TRBJ2-1, with D possibly being TRBD2 (5 bases). The CDR3 consists of 14 residues. The ends were cut back, 6 bases at V and 3 bases at J, with 12 bases in the middle. Germline CDR1 reads ENHRY; CDR2 reads SYGVKD. The CDR3 DNA reads as TGTGCCATCAGGACGAGCGGAAACTACAATGAGCAGTTCTTC. It translates to CAIRTSGNYNEQFF.

The V and J genes are TRBV7-9 and TRBJ1-1; TRBD1 matches 10 bases. The CDR3 is 16 amino acids. Germline CDR1 and CDR2: SEHNR and FQNEAQ (reference sequence). V trimming: 4 bases; J trimming: 4 bases; junction bases outside the gene matches: 9. The CDR3 is CASSSPQRTGGTEAFF. CDR3 nucleotides: TGTGCCAGCAGCTCACCACAGCGGACAGGGGGCACTGAAGCTTTCTTT. Filled out from reference TRBV7-9 and TRBJ1-1, the complete variable domain reads DTGVSQNPRHKITKRGQNVTFRCDPISEHNRLYWYRQTLGQGPEFLTYFQNEAQLEKSRLLSDRFSAERPKGSFSTLEIQRTEQGDSAMYLCASSSPQRTGGTEAFFGQGTRLTVV.

The V and J genes are TRBV6-5 and TRBJ1-5, with TRBD1 identical over 7 bases. The CDR3 has 15 amino acids. The ends lost 6 bases at V and 2 bases at J; junction bases unmatched: 7. Germline CDR1 is MNHEY and CDR2 is SVGAGI. CDR3 coding DNA: TGTGCCAGCAGGTCGGGACAGTCGGGCAATCAGCCCCAGCATTTT. It codes for CASRSGQSGNQPQHF.

This clone was picked up a small number of times. The V call is TRBV7-9, the J call TRBJ1-5; 10 nucleotides line up with TRBD1. With V trimmed by 5 bases and J by 8 bases, 6 bases remained unmatched. The CDR3 contains 14 residues. Germline assignment: CDR1 SEHNR and CDR2 FQNEAQ (reference sequence). The CDR3 region is CASSRDRGGEPQHF. The CDR3 DNA sequence: TGTGCCAGCAGCCGGGACAGGGGCGGGGAGCCCCAGCATTTT.

This clone was detected only a few times. CDR3 in DNA: TGTGCCAGCCACAGGGGTGATAATGAGCAGTTCTTC. Protein: CASHRGDNEQFF. The chain joins TRBV25-1 to TRBJ2-1; 7 positions agree with TRBD1. The CDR3 is 12 residues long. From germline, CDR1 is MGHDK and CDR2 SYGVNS. The V segment lost 8 bases and the J segment 7 bases; nucleotides outside the gene matches: 5.

Here the CDR3 reads CASNPQAGYEQYF. As DNA, the CDR3 is TGTGCCAGCAACCCACAGGCGGGCTACGAGCAGTACTTC. The chain has TRBV11-2 and TRBJ2-7; the D call may be TRBD1 or TRBD2 (5 bases each). The CDR3 covers 13 residues. V was clipped by 7 bases and J by 3 bases, with 13 bases between them. The germline CDR1 and CDR2 sequences are SGHAT and FQNNGV.

This clone has just a few counts. The chain combines TRBV28 with TRBJ2-3; D is perhaps TRBD2 (5 bases). The CDR3 length is 15 residues. Germline assignment: CDR1 MDHEN and CDR2 SYDVKM. Trimming removed 3 bases from V and 4 bases from J, with 14 bases in between. The CDR3 nucleotides read TGTGCCAGCAGTTTCTATGAGGGCTTCGCAGATACGCAGTATTTT. This translates into CASSFYEGFADTQYF.

Only a few counts were recorded for this clone. The chain couples TRBV10-2 to TRBJ2-1, with 10 bases lining up with TRBD2. Losses at the gene ends were 4 bases for V and 8 bases for J; bases not matched to a gene: 11. This CDR3 contains 16 residues. The germline V gene encodes CDR1 WSHSY and CDR2 SAAADI. This CDR3 reads CASSGSGTSAIHEQFF. Written as DNA, the CDR3 is TGCGCCAGCAGTGGGTCCGGGACTAGCGCGATCCATGAGCAGTTCTTC.